The 28 T cell receptor beta chains below all came from one sample that was sequenced in a study of shared clonotypes between healthy human individuals (dated by TCRdb to the early 2020s). To prepare the library, the immunoSEQ multiplex PCR assay was applied. Entries here come from immuneACCESS through TCRdb and include only in-frame sequences with V and J called. Some clones fail to appear in such tables; in the studies checked, an unresolved V gene covers under half of the shortfall, and the cause of the remainder is unknown. A total of some 2,000,000 clones appear in this sample, roughly 95% of them only once. The ten largest clones add up to around 0.13% of the sample. The sequenced sample was naive CD4+ T cells sorted from blood. In light of the paper, this sample's cell subset or site label describes: CD45RA+ positively selected. These receptors originate from a man younger than 35 in good health.

This chain uses TRBV6-1 with TRBJ1-4, with a weak D call TRBD1 (5 bases). Germline CDR1 is MNHNS and CDR2 is SASEGT. The CDR3 covers 17 residues. Trimming stripped 3 bases from V and 8 bases from J, with 22 bases between. The CDR3 nucleotides are TGTGCCAGCAGTGACCTCCGGGACGCCCCCCACGGGGAAAAACTGTTTTTT. Translation gives CASSDLRDAPHGEKLFF.

The rearrangement links TRBV7-2 to TRBJ1-6; D remains ambiguous. This CDR3 region has 12 residues. V lost 5 bases and J 9 bases, leaving 8 bases between the germline ends. Germline lookup yields CDR1 SGHTA and CDR2 FQGNSA. The CDR3, as DNA: TGTGCCAGCAGCCGTGAGGGTTCACCCCTCCACTTT. Protein sequence: CASSREGSPLHF.

The CDR3 coding sequence is TGCGCCAGCAGCCGAGACTTGACAGGTGTGAAAGGAAACACCATATATTTT. It codes for CASSRDLTGVKGNTIYF. The genes are TRBV4-1 and TRBJ1-3; TRBD1 might be the D (6 bases). From germline, CDR1 is MGHRA and CDR2 YSYEKL. CDR3 length: 17 residues. The V end lost 4 bases, the J end lost 4 bases, and 20 bases lay between the germline ends.

This chain joins TRBV6-5 and TRBJ1-5; 7 bases line up with TRBD1. Germline V gene lookup returns CDR1 MNHEY and CDR2 SVGAGI. The CDR3 spans 13 residues. J was trimmed by 6 bases and V by 5 bases; bases with no gene match: 4. The CDR3 here is CASSNPGGQPQHF. In DNA form, the CDR3 reads TGTGCCAGCAGTAACCCAGGGGGTCAGCCCCAGCATTTT.

In DNA, the CDR3 is TGTGCCAGCAGCTTAGGTCAGACGATATCAACTAATGAAAAACTGTTTTTT. This codes for CASSLGQTISTNEKLFF. The chain uses TRBV7-6 and TRBJ1-4; no clear D. The CDR3 is 17 amino acids. Germline assignment: CDR1 SGHVS and CDR2 FNYEAQ. Trimming pared 1 base from V and 0 bases from J, leaving 12 bases between.

The rearrangement joins TRBV11-1 to TRBJ1-2; 7 nucleotides align to TRBD1. V shed 1 base, J shed 7 bases, and the junction held 6 bases outside the gene matches. Germline V CDR1 and CDR2: SGHAT, FQDESV (reference sequence). The CDR3 sequence is 14 residues long. DNA for the CDR3: TGTGCCAGCAGCTTAGAGGAGGGGGCCCGTGGCTACACCTTC. Its protein product is CASSLEEGARGYTF.

The chain recombines TRBV11-2 with TRBJ2-3, with 7 bases fitting TRBD2. V lost 2 bases to trimming and J lost 0 bases; unmatched junction nucleotides: 5. Germline values: CDR1 SGHAT, CDR2 FQNNGV. CDR3 size: 16 residues. CDR3 protein: CASSLPGLPSTDTQYF. Here the CDR3 DNA reads TGTGCCAGCAGCTTACCGGGACTACCAAGCACAGATACGCAGTATTTT.

The chain links TRBV7-2 to TRBJ2-5; 12 bases map to TRBD2. The CDR3 runs to 15 residues. V was clipped by 6 bases and J by 4 bases; unmatched bases: 6. CDR1 and CDR2 (germline): SGHTA, FQGNSA. The CDR3 sequence: CASRGGTSGLETQYF. As DNA, the CDR3 is TGTGCCAGCAGGGGGGGGACTAGCGGGTTAGAGACCCAGTACTTC.

The chain links TRBV5-1 to TRBJ2-1, with D maybe TRBD2 (6 bases). Germline-derived CDR1 and CDR2 are SGHRS and YFSETQ. V lost 0 bases, J lost 9 bases, and 16 bases lay in between. This CDR3 comprises 15 residues. The CDR3 bases are TGCGCCAGCAGCTTGGGCGGGACCCCCCCGCTTGAGCAGTTCTTC. It translates to CASSLGGTPPLEQFF.

CDR3 in DNA: TGTGCCAGCAGCCCCGACAGGGGTAGAACTGAAGCTTTCTTT. It codes for CASSPDRGRTEAFF. The rearrangement uses TRBV27 and TRBJ1-1; TRBD1 aligns across 8 bases. The CDR3 is 14 residues long. Germline values: CDR1 MNHEY, CDR2 SMNVEV (reference sequence). Germline trimming cut 6 bases from V and 5 bases from J; bases unmatched to any gene: 8.

This rearrangement joins TRBV19 to TRBJ2-7; D ambiguous. Germline lookup yields CDR1 LNHDA and CDR2 SQIVND (reference sequence). Trimming pared 5 bases from V and 0 bases from J, leaving 8 bases between. The CDR3 is made up of 13 amino acids. CDR3 bases: TGTGCCAGTAGTCCCGGCCTCTCCTACGAGCAGTACTTC. This translates into CASSPGLSYEQYF.

The rearrangement uses TRBV30 and TRBJ1-4; perhaps TRBD1 as D (6 bases). CDR1 is GTSNPN and CDR2 is SVGIG in the germline V gene (reference sequence). CDR3 length: 13 amino acids. The ends were cut back, 3 bases at V and 7 bases at J, with 12 bases in the middle. CDR3 nucleotides: TGTGCCTGGAGAGGAGGGGGTAGTGAAAAACTGTTTTTT. As protein: CAWRGGGSEKLFF.

The chain joins TRBV7-9 to TRBJ1-4; D not resolved. The CDR3 sequence is 15 residues long. V lost 1 base, J lost 8 bases, and 14 bases lay in between. The V gene's germline CDR1 is SEHNR and CDR2 FQNEAQ (reference sequence). The CDR3 nucleotides read TGTGCCAGCAGCTTAGAAGGCAGCTGGAGGGAAAAACTGTTTTTT. It yields the protein CASSLEGSWREKLFF.

The chain has TRBV7-8 and TRBJ2-1; a possible D gene is TRBD2 (5 bases). Germline V lookup: CDR1 SGHVS, CDR2 FQNEAQ. V lost 7 bases and J 4 bases, leaving 14 bases between the germline ends. The CDR3 sequence is 14 residues long. CDR3 amino acids: CASTYDGEYNEQFF. CDR3 nucleotides: TGTGCCAGCACCTATGACGGGGAGTACAATGAGCAGTTCTTC. The whole variable domain, remainder taken from reference TRBV7-8 and TRBJ2-1, is GAGVSQSPRYKVAKRGQDVALRCDPISGHVSLFWYQQALGQGPEFLTYFQNEAQLDKSGLPSDRFFAERPEGSVSTLKIQRTQQEDSAVYLCASTYDGEYNEQFFGPGTRLTVL.

This clone was counted once. The chain joins TRBV11-2 to TRBJ1-2, with D maybe TRBD1 (6 bases). The CDR3 has 16 residues. Germline-derived CDR1 and CDR2 are SGHAT and FQNNGV. Trimming took 0 bases from V and 0 from J, leaving 11 bases between them. The CDR3 loop reads CASSLDRDIANYGYTF. The CDR3 DNA sequence: TGTGCCAGCAGCTTAGATCGGGACATAGCTAACTATGGCTACACCTTC.

In this sample, this clone turned up a few times. The chain has TRBV2 and TRBJ1-5; tentative D call: TRBD1 (5 bases). In germline, CDR1 is SNHLY, CDR2 FYNNEI. The CDR3 spans 13 residues. V lost 7 bases and J lost 0, with 7 bases in between. The CDR3 sequence is CASKTVSNQPQHF. CDR3 nucleotides: TGTGCCAGCAAGACAGTTAGCAATCAGCCCCAGCATTTT.

This clone appeared once. Other DNA sequences from this sample encode an identical CDR3 as well. In nucleotides, the CDR3 is TGCGCCAGCAGCCCAGGGGCAGGGAACACTGAAGCTTTCTTT. Amino acid sequence: CASSPGAGNTEAFF. The chain carries TRBV5-1 and TRBJ1-1, with a weak D call TRBD1 (6 bases). V shed 4 bases and J shed 1 base, with 11 bases lying between them. CDR1 and CDR2 (germline): SGHRS, YFSETQ. The CDR3 sequence is 14 residues long.

This clone has a count of ten or more. V gene TRBV4-1 combines with J gene TRBJ1-1; D might be TRBD1 (5 bases). The CDR3 spans 15 residues. The germline V gene encodes CDR1 MGHRA and CDR2 YSYEKL. Trimming stripped 1 base from V and 0 bases from J, with 9 bases between. The CDR3 region has the DNA TGCGCCAGCAGCCAAGTACCGGGACTGAACACTGAAGCTTTCTTT. It is translated as CASSQVPGLNTEAFF.

This chain connects TRBV5-1 to TRBJ1-1; D possibly corresponds to TRBD1 (5 bases). Trimming took 5 bases from V and 2 from J, leaving 13 bases between them. This CDR3 region has 14 residues. The germline gives CDR1 SGHRS, CDR2 YFSETQ. CDR3 region: CASSYGTANTEAFF. CDR3 DNA: TGCGCCAGCAGTTACGGGACGGCTAACACTGAAGCTTTCTTT.

This clone was observed a single time. This chain connects TRBV7-2 to TRBJ1-1, with TRBD1 matching over 9 bases. CDR1 and CDR2 from the germline V gene are SGHTA and FQGNSA. The CDR3 extends over 15 amino acids. The V and J ends lost 6 bases and 6 bases, in that order; junction bases with no gene match: 11. CDR3 protein: CASSIGPDRGSEAFF. The CDR3 DNA is TGTGCCAGCAGTATAGGCCCCGACAGGGGGTCTGAAGCTTTCTTT.

V usage is TRBV5-1 and J usage is TRBJ1-2, with 7 bases fitting TRBD1. CDR3 length equals 12 residues. The junction had 4 bases not matched to a gene; V was cut back by 4 bases and J by 7 bases. Germline assignment: CDR1 SGHRS and CDR2 YFSETQ. For the CDR3, the DNA is TGCGCCAGCAGCCCGACAGGGTCTGGCTACACCTTC. Translation: CASSPTGSGYTF.

Here the CDR3 DNA reads TGTGCCAGCAGCTTAAGGACAACCTACGAGCAGTACTTC. Protein: CASSLRTTYEQYF. The rearrangement joins TRBV7-8 to TRBJ2-7; D is possibly TRBD1 (5 bases). The CDR3 length is 13 residues. The V gene's germline CDR1 is SGHVS and CDR2 FQNEAQ. V was trimmed by 2 bases and J by 2 bases, leaving 7 bases between them.

The rearrangement joins TRBV10-3 to TRBJ1-5; 10 bases agree with TRBD1. Unmatched junction bases numbered 5, after V lost 5 bases and J lost 4 bases. Germline V CDR1 and CDR2: ENHRY, SYGVKD. The CDR3 is made up of 15 amino acids. CDR3 DNA sequence: TGTGCCATCAGTTCAGGGACAGGGGATAATCAGCCCCAGCATTTT. Protein: CAISSGTGDNQPQHF.

V is TRBV19 and J is TRBJ2-5, with D tentatively TRBD1 or TRBD2 (5 bases each). The closer fit of TRBJ2-7 to the DNA end suggests the J call may be wrong. The germline V gene encodes CDR1 LNHDA and CDR2 SQIVND (reference sequence). The CDR3 has 12 residues. CDR3 DNA sequence: TGTGCCAGTAGTATGTTGGGGGACGAGCAGTACTTC. Residues: CASSMLGDEQYF.

V and J are TRBV4-3 and TRBJ2-6, with D possibly matching TRBD2 (5 bases). The CDR3 runs 18 residues. Germline V lookup: CDR1 LGHNA, CDR2 YSLEER. V was cut by 0 bases and J by 1 base, with 13 bases left in between. The CDR3 nucleotides are TGCGCCAGCAGCCAAGAAGGACTCATGGCTTCTGGGGCCAACGTCCTGACTTTC. Residues: CASSQEGLMASGANVLTF.

This chain connects TRBV6-5 to TRBJ1-2; D may be TRBD1 (5 bases). The germline V gene encodes CDR1 MNHEY and CDR2 SVGAGI. This CDR3 region has 14 residues. Trimming removed 6 bases at V and 4 bases at J, with 15 bases between. The CDR3 DNA sequence: TGTGCCAGCAGCGGGGGGACTGGCATCTATGGCTACACCTTC. Protein product: CASSGGTGIYGYTF.

In its sample, this clone was seen once. Other DNA sequences of this sample code for an identical CDR3. The CDR3 loop is CASSLTSTTDTQYF. CDR3 coding DNA: TGCGCCAGCAGCTTGACTAGCACCACAGATACGCAGTATTTT. The V call is TRBV5-1, the J call TRBJ2-3; tentatively, D is TRBD2 (6 bases). The V gene's germline CDR1 is SGHRS and CDR2 YFSETQ. V dropped 1 base and J dropped 2 bases, with 8 bases sitting between them. This CDR3 comprises 14 residues.

CDR3 coding DNA: TGTGCCAGCTCATCGGACAGGGGGTATCAGCCCCAGCATTTT. Translated, it gives CASSSDRGYQPQHF. V usage is TRBV18 and J usage is TRBJ1-5, with 10 bases identical to TRBD1. Germline assignment: CDR1 KGHSH and CDR2 LQKENI. Trimming took 5 bases from V and 5 from J; bases not matched to a gene: 3. The CDR3 contains 14 residues.